The source of this TCR beta chain is a study of blood T cell repertoires in COVID-19. Germline CDR1 reads LGHDT; CDR2 reads YNNKEL (reference sequence). The CDR3 contains 13 residues. V was cut by 4 bases and J by 4 bases, with 10 bases left in between. The participants were between about 18 and 90 years old and came from some 23 US areas. Sequencing was performed with immunoSEQ multiplex PCR; in TCRdb, only in-frame clones are kept and a portion is missing. The repertoire holds 200,000 to 300,000 clones, with around 89% as singletons. This chain connects TRBV3-1 (or the pseudogene TRBV3-2) to TRBJ2-5; D is possibly TRBD2 (6 bases). The clonotype was recovered from a woman aged 40 to 49 with acute COVID-19. The sequenced material came from PBMCs or T cells enriched from blood (not recorded which). Here the CDR3 reads CASSPGLLETQYF. CDR3 coding DNA: TGTGCCAGCAGCCCGGGACTTCTAGAGACCCAGTACTTC.